This record concerns one T cell receptor beta chain sequence. These data are taken from a study of tumor-infiltrating lymphocytes in oesophageal squamous cell carcinoma. MiXCR, applied by TCRdb to the PCR reads, yields one record per CDR3 protein. The sample holds 15,000 to 25,000 distinct CDR3 sequences; about two fifths are singletons and the top ten take around 19%. CDR3 length: 12 amino acids. Germline-derived CDR1 and CDR2 are SGHTA and FQGTGA. Sequenced: esophageal tumor tissue. The chain is built from TRBV7-3 and TRBJ2-3; no clear D gene. The closer fit of TRBJ2-1 to the DNA end suggests the J call may be wrong. The TCR originated in a male donor with esophageal squamous cell carcinoma. The CDR3 loop is CASSPSNNEQFF. As DNA, the CDR3 is TGTGCCAGCAGCCCGTCGAACAATGAGCAGTTCTTC.